This is a list of T cell receptor beta chains from one sample in a study of read filtering for tumor transcriptome and immune sequencing. TCRdb redid the calling of the reads with MiXCR, one entry per CDR3 protein. The top ten hold more than 9.5% of the sample, which has over 90,000 distinct CDR3 sequences, about a fifth seen once. Sequencing input: a population of CD138-negative cells sorted from bone marrow. These receptors were collected from a donor at least 40 years old with multiple myeloma. The CDR3 runs from the conserved cysteine through the conserved F or W. D genes are given only for firm matches. The size of a clone is reported for some rows only, either as once, few or many, or as a class for expanded clones.

many	TRBV12-3/TRBV12-4	NA	TRBJ2-3	CASSFRASRLTDTQYF	TGTGCCAGCAGTTTCCGGGCTAGTAGATTAACAGATACGCAGTATTTT
many	TRBV30	NA	TRBJ2-1	CAWAFDSHEQFF	TGTGCCTGGGCCTTCGACAGCCATGAGCAGTTCTTC
many	TRBV5-1	NA	TRBJ2-1	CASSWDPGGTYNEQFF	TGCGCCAGCAGCTGGGACCCAGGAGGAACATACAATGAGCAGTTCTTC
many	TRBV5-5	TRBD1	TRBJ1-5	CASSPGQGGQPQHF	TGTGCCAGCAGCCCGGGACAGGGTGGTCAGCCCCAGCATTTT
many	TRBV7-9	TRBD1	TRBJ2-6	CASSLIRDRVSGANVLTF	TGTGCCAGCAGCTTAATCCGGGACAGGGTTTCTGGGGCCAACGTCCTGACTTTC
many	TRBV18	NA	TRBJ2-3	CASSASTDTQYF	TGTGCCAGCTCAGCTAGCACAGATACGCAGTATTTT
many	TRBV6-5	NA	TRBJ2-3	CASSVGQGTDTQYF	TGTGCCAGCAGTGTCGGACAAGGCACAGATACGCAGTATTTT
many	TRBV7-9	NA	TRBJ2-1	CASKLAPSGVEQFF	TGTGCCAGCAAACTCGCCCCGTCGGGCGTTGAGCAGTTCTTC
NA	TRBV18	TRBD1	TRBJ1-5	CASSTGQGGNQPQHF	TGTGCCAGCTCAACCGGACAGGGCGGCAATCAGCCCCAGCATTTT
many	TRBV29-1	NA	TRBJ2-7	CSAGEGAYEQYF	TGCAGCGCCGGCGAGGGAGCCTACGAGCAGTACTTC
many	TRBV4-1	TRBD1	TRBJ1-6	CASSLTGTGGRPLHF	TGCGCCAGCAGCCTCACCGGGACAGGGGGCCGACCCCTCCACTTT
many	TRBV28	TRBD2	TRBJ2-5	CASSSGLAGLETQYF	TGTGCCAGCAGTTCGGGACTAGCGGGGCTGGAGACCCAGTACTTC
many	TRBV20-1	TRBD1	TRBJ1-3	CSARGTAGNTIYF	TGCAGTGCTAGGGGGACAGCCGGAAACACCATATATTTT
many	TRBV28	NA	TRBJ2-3	CASSPRRGVTDTQYF	TGTGCCAGCAGTCCTCGGAGAGGGGTTACAGATACGCAGTATTTT
many	TRBV5-1	TRBD1	TRBJ2-2	CASSNRTGVGELFF	TGCGCCAGCAGCAACCGGACAGGGGTCGGGGAGCTGTTTTTT
NA	TRBV5-1	TRBD2	TRBJ2-2	CASSFAGETGELFF	TGCGCCAGCAGCTTTGCGGGAGAGACCGGGGAGCTGTTTTTT
many	TRBV5-1	NA	TRBJ2-1	CASSLGGAVYEQFF	TGCGCCAGCAGCTTGGGGGGGGCCGTATATGAGCAGTTCTTC
many	TRBV28	TRBD1	TRBJ1-1	CASSTGQGTTEAFF	TGTGCCAGCAGTACGGGACAGGGAACCACTGAAGCTTTCTTT
many	TRBV19	NA	TRBJ2-1	CASSTNWGTEQFF	TGTGCCAGTAGTACCAATTGGGGGACTGAGCAGTTCTTC
many	TRBV5-1	TRBD2	TRBJ2-3	CASSLGQTSVSTDTQYF	TGCGCCAGCAGCTTGGGGCAAACTAGCGTAAGCACAGATACGCAGTATTTT
many	TRBV28	NA	TRBJ1-6	CASRVANSPLHF	TGTGCCAGCAGGGTCGCCAATTCACCCCTCCACTTT
many	TRBV7-2	NA	TRBJ2-1	CASSLSWGTSTEQFF	TGTGCCAGCAGCTTAAGCTGGGGCACTTCCACAGAGCAGTTCTTC
few	TRBV5-5	NA	TRBJ1-5	CASSRTGASQPQHF	TGTGCCAGCAGTCGAACCGGGGCAAGTCAGCCCCAGCATTTT
many	TRBV24-1	TRBD2	TRBJ2-2	CATSDHFVAGVTGELFF	TGTGCCACCAGTGATCACTTTGTGGCGGGAGTCACCGGGGAGCTGTTTTTT
NA	TRBV7-2	TRBD2	TRBJ2-5	CASTRTSGEQETQYF	TGTGCCAGCACCAGGACTAGCGGGGAACAAGAGACCCAGTACTTC
many	TRBV7-9	NA	TRBJ2-5	CASSLGHARETQYF	TGTGCCAGCAGCTTAGGGCACGCGAGGGAGACCCAGTACTTC
many	TRBV7-3	NA	TRBJ2-2	CASSSPTLAGELFF	TGTGCCAGCAGCTCTCCGACTCTAGCCGGGGAGCTGTTTTTT
many	TRBV6-1	TRBD1	TRBJ1-1	CASGYLGQVGTEAFF	TGTGCCAGCGGGTACCTAGGACAGGTCGGCACTGAAGCTTTCTTT